This T cell receptor beta chain was obtained from a study of radiation and T cells in renal cell carcinoma. Study-level information: Nephrectomy followed 15 Gy stereotactic body radiation by 4 weeks. Study results and caveats: No pretreatment tumor biopsies were available for baseline clonotypes.

The table came from immunoSEQ multiplex PCR; TCRdb's copy has only in-frame clones and leaves some out. This table holds around 70,000 clones, about four fifths found once. The germline gives CDR1 MDHEN, CDR2 SYDVKM. The CDR3 runs 13 residues. Trimming left V 11 bases short and J 4 bases short, with 17 bases between. Concerning this clone itself: Its antigen is as yet unknown.

The sample's time point: blood 2 weeks post-SBRT. Treatment of the sample: 15 Gy SBRT to primary tumor, nephrectomy 4 weeks later. The TCR sequence derives from a man aged 55 to 70 with renal cell carcinoma. This material consisted of blood, taken from a patient whose treatment included radiotherapy and nephrectomy. This chain uses TRBV28 with TRBJ1-1; possible D gene TRBD1, 6 bases. The CDR3 DNA is TGTGCCGCACTGACGGGGGCGGTCACTGAAGCTTTCTTT. Amino acids: CAALTGAVTEAFF.